Following are 10 T cell receptor beta chains from one sample sequenced in a study of blood T cell repertoires in COVID-19. The table came from immunoSEQ multiplex PCR; TCRdb's copy has only in-frame clones and leaves some out. Of tens of thousands of clones listed, about 91% are singletons. The material sequenced was peripheral blood. The receptors were gathered from a man between 60 and 75 years old with active COVID-19.

The V call is TRBV5-6, the J call TRBJ1-2; 12 nucleotides align to TRBD1. The CDR3 has 15 residues. Germline V gene lookup returns CDR1 SGHDT and CDR2 YYEEEE. V was clipped by 4 bases and J by 8 bases; unmatched bases: 9. This chain's CDR3 is CASSIPGQGAWGYTF. CDR3 DNA: TGTGCCAGCAGCATACCGGGACAGGGGGCTTGGGGCTACACCTTC.

This chain connects TRBV6-5 to TRBJ2-1; the match to TRBD1 covers 7 bases. J gave up 3 bases and V 6 bases, and 8 bases lay outside the gene matches. This CDR3 region has 15 residues. Germline V gene lookup returns CDR1 MNHEY and CDR2 SVGAGI. CDR3: CASSLTGSIYNEQFF. Written as DNA, the CDR3 is TGTGCCAGCAGCCTGACAGGGTCGATCTACAATGAGCAGTTCTTC.

The chain uses TRBV7-9 and TRBJ2-3; 7 bases are a match to TRBD1. The trim removed 0 bases at V and 7 bases at J, leaving 10 bases unmatched. From germline, CDR1 is SEHNR and CDR2 FQNEAQ (reference sequence). This CDR3 has 16 amino acids. CDR3 protein: CASSLAGQQVSNTQYF. In DNA form, the CDR3 reads TGTGCCAGCAGCTTAGCGGGACAGCAGGTATCAAATACGCAGTATTTT.

J is TRBJ2-7 and V is TRBV29-1, with TRBD1 identical over 9 bases. This CDR3 is built from 14 residues. Germline-derived CDR1 and CDR2 are SQVTM and ANQGSEA. Trimming removed 6 bases from V and 4 bases from J; junction bases left unmatched: 10. In DNA form, the CDR3 reads TGCAGCGTCGCCGGGACAGGGCTAGGGTACGAGCAGTACTTC. It codes for CSVAGTGLGYEQYF.

The chain is built from TRBV2 and TRBJ1-1, with D possibly TRBD1 on 5 matching bases. Germline loops: CDR1 SNHLY, CDR2 FYNNEI. V gave up 5 bases and J gave up 3 bases, with 13 bases separating them. CDR3 length: 14 amino acids. The CDR3 sequence: CASSIIQGDTEAFF. The CDR3 DNA is TGTGCCAGCAGTATTATACAAGGGGACACTGAAGCTTTCTTT.

The chain is built from TRBV9 and TRBJ2-7, with 9 positions matching TRBD2. The germline gives CDR1 SGDLS, CDR2 YYNGEE. V shed 4 bases and J 4 bases; nucleotides not matched to a gene: 9. CDR3 length equals 15 residues. Written as DNA, the CDR3 is TGTGCCAGCAGCCTTCTTAGCGGGGGCCAGTACGAGCAGTACTTC. Protein sequence: CASSLLSGGQYEQYF.

V is TRBV18 and J is TRBJ1-6, with 9 bases identical to TRBD1. Germline V gene lookup returns CDR1 KGHSH and CDR2 LQKENI. There are 15 residues in the CDR3. V lost 3 bases and J lost 6; bases outside the gene matches: 3. This CDR3 is CASSPGTGRNSPLHF. DNA for the CDR3: TGTGCCAGCTCACCTGGGACAGGGCGTAATTCACCCCTCCACTTT. Full variable domain (outside the CDR3, taken from reference TRBV18 and TRBJ1-6): NAGVMQNPRHLVRRRGQEARLRCSPMKGHSHVYWYRQLPEEGLKFMVYLQKENIIDESGMPKERFSAEFPKEGPSILRIQQVVRGDSAAYFCASSPGTGRNSPLHFGNGTRLTVT.

The rearrangement links TRBV30 to TRBJ1-5, with TRBD1 matching 11 bases. V trimming: 4 bases; J trimming: 6 bases; junction bases outside the gene matches: 11. The CDR3 covers 16 residues. Germline V gene data show CDR1 as GTSNPN and CDR2 as SVGIG (reference sequence). The CDR3 DNA reads TGTGCCTGGACCCCCCTGGACAGGGGGCTCGCTCAGCCCCAGCATTTT. It is translated as CAWTPLDRGLAQPQHF.

The rearrangement links TRBV2 to TRBJ2-1, with TRBD2 matching over 11 bases. V shed 5 bases and J 6 bases; nucleotides not matched to a gene: 6. Germline values: CDR1 SNHLY, CDR2 FYNNEI. The CDR3 has 15 residues. DNA for the CDR3: TGTGCCAGCAGTTTCCTTAGCGGGAGGGGCAATGAGCAGTTCTTC. The encoded protein is CASSFLSGRGNEQFF. The complete variable domain, with remaining parts taken from reference TRBV2 and TRBJ2-1, reads EPEVTQTPSHQVTQMGQEVILRCVPISNHLYFYWYRQILGQKVEFLVSFYNNEISEKSEIFDDQFSVERPDGSNFTLKIRSTKLEDSAMYFCASSFLSGRGNEQFFGPGTRLTVL.

The chain has TRBV25-1 and TRBJ2-7, with TRBD1 identical over 7 bases. This CDR3 spans 14 amino acids. The junction had 7 bases not matched to a gene; V was cut back by 3 bases and J by 5 bases. Germline CDR1 reads MGHDK; CDR2 reads SYGVNS. CDR3 protein: CASSETGSGNEQYF. The CDR3 nucleotides are TGTGCCAGCAGTGAGACAGGGAGTGGCAACGAGCAGTACTTC.